This T cell receptor (beta chain) came from a study of T cell repertoires in cytomegalovirus infection. Study summary: Public TCR beta signatures indicated both CMV infection and matching HLA type. Study-level results: Accumulated public TCR beta family frequency recognized individuals carrying CMV together with the relevant HLA. CMV-specific TCR beta clonotypes restricted by HLA-C were the ones dominating the ex vivo response.

Trimming took off 5 bases at V and 9 bases at J, with 16 bases between the two ends. Germline assignment: CDR1 SGHAT and CDR2 FQNNGV. There are 13 residues in the CDR3. From the reads, TCRdb called clonotypes with MiXCR, one entry per CDR3 protein. The data hold more than 95,000 distinct CDR3 sequences, with 30% to 40% observed a single time. To note about this clonotype: Antigen specificity is unknown.

This clonotype was obtained from a human donor in good health (CMV status not recorded). Some clones in this sample may be carry-over from other donors' samples. V and J are TRBV11-2 and TRBJ2-5; tentatively, D is TRBD1 (5 bases). The sample was CD8+ T cells from cultured PBMCs, taken from culture after CMV antigen stimulation. The CDR3 reads CASSRGTEGAQYF. The DNA of the CDR3 is TGTGCCAGCAGCCGCGGAACTGAAGGGGCCCAGTACTTC.